Presented here are 12 T cell receptor beta chains from one specimen sequenced in a study of T cell changes during pregnancy in multiple sclerosis (dated by TCRdb to 2018 to 2020). The library was prepared using the immunoSEQ multiplex PCR assay. Sourced from immuneACCESS, this table was stored by TCRdb with only in-frame sequences that have V and J called. A share of the clones is absent; for the studies checked, an unresolved V gene accounts for under half, and the remainder has no known explanation. A total of about 41,000 clones appear in this sample, about 89% of them only once. The top ten constitute 0.55% to 0.7% of the sample. This specimen consisted of CD4+ T cells from peripheral blood mononuclear cells, obtained in the first trimester of pregnancy. The receptors stem from a female donor with multiple sclerosis, enrolled in a pregnancy study.

The chain uses TRBV7-9 and TRBJ2-7; D perhaps matches TRBD1 (6 bases). CDR3 length: 14 residues. Germline lookup yields CDR1 SEHNR and CDR2 FQNEAQ (reference sequence). Trimming took off 4 bases at V and 2 bases at J, with 12 bases between the two ends. CDR3 residues: CASSWGQPAYEQYF. The DNA of the CDR3 is TGTGCCAGCAGCTGGGGGCAGCCAGCCTACGAGCAGTACTTC.

DNA for the CDR3: TGCGCCAGCAGCTTGCCCGGGAGCAGCGGTAATTCACCCCTCCACTTT. This translates into CASSLPGSSGNSPLHF. The chain is built from TRBV5-1 and TRBJ1-6; D gene uncertain. The CDR3 sequence is 16 residues long. Germline V gives CDR1 SGHRS, CDR2 YFSETQ. The V and J ends lost 1 base and 6 bases respectively, with 14 bases between them.

This chain connects TRBV6-6 to TRBJ1-1; 9 nucleotides agree with TRBD1. CDR3 length equals 15 residues. Losses at the gene ends were 5 bases for V and 9 bases for J; bases not matched to a gene: 13. Germline V gene data show CDR1 as MNHNY and CDR2 as SVGAGI (reference sequence). CDR3 in amino acids: CASSNGGTGTDKAFF. CDR3 bases: TGTGCCAGCAGTAACGGCGGGACAGGGACGGATAAAGCTTTCTTT.

The gene calls are TRBV7-6 and TRBJ2-7; D uncertain. V shed 1 base and J shed 2 bases, with 15 bases lying between them. Germline CDR1 reads SGHVS; CDR2 reads FNYEAQ. The CDR3 extends over 16 amino acids. The CDR3, as DNA: TGTGCCAGCAGCTTAGATAGTGGGCTCTCTACCTACGAGCAGTACTTC. Translated: CASSLDSGLSTYEQYF.

The chain has TRBV28 and TRBJ1-1; no reliable D call. The CDR3 runs to 13 residues. The V and J ends lost 5 bases and 1 base respectively, with 8 bases between them. Germline CDR1 is MDHEN and CDR2 is SYDVKM. As DNA, the CDR3 is TGTGCCAGCAGTCGAACCGGGAACACTGAAGCTTTCTTT. This translates into CASSRTGNTEAFF.

The chain employs TRBV12-5 and TRBJ2-7; 13 positions match TRBD2. Germline-derived CDR1 and CDR2 are LGHNT and FRNRAP. The CDR3 sequence is 15 residues long. V dropped 5 bases and J dropped 3; count of bases not matched to a gene: 4. The CDR3 region is CASGVLAGGDYEQYF. In nucleotides, the CDR3 is TGTGCTAGTGGTGTACTAGCGGGAGGGGACTACGAGCAGTACTTC.

This chain joins TRBV10-3 and TRBJ2-6; D is undetermined. Between the trimmed V and J ends, which lost 6 bases and 0 bases, there was a span of 6 bases. Germline assignment: CDR1 ENHRY and CDR2 SYGVKD. CDR3 size: 14 residues. The chain's CDR3 is CAIRASSGANVLTF. CDR3 bases: TGTGCCATCAGGGCCAGCTCTGGGGCCAACGTCCTGACTTTC.

The rearrangement joins TRBV28 to TRBJ2-5, with a possible D match to TRBD1 (6 bases). The CDR3 consists of 17 residues. V lost 5 bases to trimming and J lost 1 base, with 20 bases between them. Per germline, CDR1 MDHEN and CDR2 SYDVKM. In DNA, the CDR3 is TGTGCCAGCAGTCCGAACTACAGGGTAGAAGCCCAAGAGACCCAGTACTTC. Encoded protein: CASSPNYRVEAQETQYF.

This chain joins TRBV6-5 and TRBJ2-3; 10 bases are shared with TRBD1. The CDR3 length is 16 residues. After removal of 4 bases from V and 2 bases from J, the junction contained 6 bases not matched to a gene. The germline V gene has CDR1 MNHEY and CDR2 SVGAGI. The CDR3 region has the DNA TGTGCCAGCAGTTCCGGGACAGGGGCATCCACAGATACGCAGTATTTT. Amino acid sequence: CASSSGTGASTDTQYF.

This sequence joins TRBV30 and TRBJ2-7, with 7 bases matching TRBD1. V lost 0 bases, J lost 6 bases, and 5 bases stayed unmatched. Looked up from germline, CDR1 is GTSNPN and CDR2 is SVGIG (reference sequence). CDR3 length: 13 residues. The CDR3 loop is CAWSVSTGSEQYF. The CDR3 DNA sequence: TGTGCCTGGAGTGTATCGACAGGGAGCGAGCAGTACTTC.

The V gene is TRBV28, the J gene TRBJ2-1, with TRBD2 matching over 15 bases. The germline V gene encodes CDR1 MDHEN and CDR2 SYDVKM. With 4 bases clipped from V and 7 bases from J, the junction kept 5 bases outside the gene matches. This CDR3 spans 16 amino acids. The CDR3 DNA reads as TGTGCCAGCAGTTCACACGGGACTAGCGGGAGGAATGAGCAGTTCTTC. Translation: CASSSHGTSGRNEQFF.

V is TRBV5-1 and J is TRBJ1-1; 7 bases align to TRBD1. The CDR3 has 15 amino acids. Unmatched junction bases numbered 5, after V lost 3 bases and J lost 0 bases. CDR1 and CDR2 from the germline V gene are SGHRS and YFSETQ. In DNA form, the CDR3 reads TGCGCCAGCAGCTCGACACAGGGGCTGAACACTGAAGCTTTCTTT. It codes for CASSSTQGLNTEAFF.